These 20 T cell receptor beta chains were sequenced from one sample in a study of shared clonotypes between healthy human individuals (dated by TCRdb to the early 2020s). Library preparation employed the immunoSEQ multiplex PCR assay. TCRdb obtained this table from immuneACCESS and retained in-frame rearrangements with V and J assigned. These tables miss some clones; where compared with another copy, unresolved V genes account for less than half of the shortfall, and the remainder is unexplained. This sample is represented by about 2.3 million clones; under 95% of them were singletons. Approximately 0.4% of the sample goes to the ten largest clones. Sequenced sample: naive CD4+ T cells from PBMCs. In light of the paper, this sample's cell subset or site label describes: CD45RA+ positively selected. These receptors were obtained from a man younger than 35 in good health. Some clones in this sample may be carry-over from other donors' samples.

The chain has TRBV6-1 and TRBJ2-2; D perhaps matches TRBD2 (6 bases). Germline CDR1 is MNHNS and CDR2 is SASEGT. This CDR3 is 15 amino acids long. V shed 2 bases and J shed 4 bases, with 11 bases lying between them. DNA for the CDR3: TGTGCCAGCAGTGAACCCGGGAGTGGCACCGGGGAGCTGTTTTTT. Translating gives CASSEPGSGTGELFF.

This chain joins TRBV7-6 and TRBJ2-1; no clear D gene. The germline V gene encodes CDR1 SGHVS and CDR2 FNYEAQ. Trimming took off 4 bases at V and 9 bases at J, with 10 bases between the two ends. This CDR3 region has 12 residues. The CDR3, as DNA: TGTGCCAGCAGCTCCTTTCTAGGTGAGCAGTTCTTC. Residues: CASSSFLGEQFF.

V usage is TRBV18 and J usage is TRBJ1-4, with D possibly matching TRBD1 (6 bases). The CDR3 runs to 13 residues. V was clipped by 2 bases and J by 13 bases, with 14 bases between them. Germline V gene data show CDR1 as KGHSH and CDR2 as LQKENI. The CDR3 reads CASSPNRVERLFF. The CDR3 DNA sequence: TGTGCCAGCTCACCAAACAGGGTTGAGAGACTGTTTTTT.

The gene calls are TRBV7-9 and TRBJ1-2, with D possibly TRBD1 on 6 matching bases. In germline, CDR1 is SEHNR, CDR2 FQNEAQ (reference sequence). Between the trimmed V and J ends, which lost 3 bases and 3 bases, there was a span of 17 bases. CDR3 size: 16 residues. The CDR3 loop reads CASSFPGQTRDYGYTF. The CDR3 region has the DNA TGTGCCAGCAGCTTCCCTGGACAGACACGGGACTATGGCTACACCTTC.

The V gene is TRBV5-1, the J gene TRBJ2-3; D gene unclear. The V and J ends lost 1 base and 2 bases respectively, with 8 bases between them. Per germline, CDR1 SGHRS and CDR2 YFSETQ. The CDR3 loop spans 14 amino acids. CDR3 sequence: CASSLRQYTDTQYF. DNA of the CDR3: TGCGCCAGCAGCTTGAGGCAGTACACAGATACGCAGTATTTT.

The V and J genes are TRBV7-9 and TRBJ2-7, with D possibly TRBD1 on 6 matching bases. CDR3 size: 11 residues. Germline-derived CDR1 and CDR2 are SEHNR and FQNEAQ (reference sequence). V was shortened by 5 bases and J by 7 bases, with 9 bases between the two germline ends. This CDR3 reads CASSLTGEQYF. The CDR3 DNA follows: TGTGCCAGCAGCCTAACAGGGGAGCAGTACTTC.

In this sample, this clone turned up once. The rearrangement links TRBV9 to TRBJ2-3; the D call may be TRBD1 or TRBD2 (5 bases each). CDR3 size: 15 residues. V shed 2 bases and J shed 5 bases, with 15 bases lying between them. Germline V gives CDR1 SGDLS, CDR2 YYNGEE. CDR3 protein: CASSVLGTREDTQYF. CDR3 sequence (DNA): TGTGCCAGCAGCGTTCTCGGGACCCGTGAAGATACGCAGTATTTT.

The gene calls are TRBV28 and TRBJ1-5; D is unclear. The CDR3 sequence is 14 residues long. The V and J ends lost 7 bases and 4 bases respectively, with 14 bases between them. Germline-derived CDR1 and CDR2 are MDHEN and SYDVKM. This CDR3 reads CASTTLGRNQPQHF. The CDR3 nucleotides are TGTGCCAGCACCACTCTGGGAAGAAATCAGCCCCAGCATTTT.

The V call is TRBV7-2, the J call TRBJ2-5; D perhaps matches TRBD1 (6 bases). CDR3 size: 14 residues. V was clipped by 8 bases and J by 5 bases, with 18 bases between them. CDR1 is SGHTA, CDR2 FQGNSA, per germline. This chain's CDR3 is CASQQQGISETQYF. CDR3 DNA: TGTGCCAGCCAACAACAGGGTATTTCGGAGACCCAGTACTTC.

The V gene is TRBV2, the J gene TRBJ2-7; TRBD2 matches 8 bases. CDR3 length: 15 residues. Per the germline V gene, CDR1 is SNHLY and CDR2 is FYNNEI. The trim removed 4 bases at V and 5 bases at J, leaving 10 bases unmatched. CDR3 nucleotides: TGTGCCAGCAGTGGCTCGAGCGGGAGACGAAACGAGCAGTACTTC. It yields the protein CASSGSSGRRNEQYF.

As concerns this clone: In the same sample, other DNA sequences code for this CDR3. The chain couples TRBV19 to TRBJ2-7, with 8 nucleotides matching TRBD2. CDR1 and CDR2 from the germline V gene are LNHDA and SQIVND (reference sequence). J was trimmed by 6 bases and V by 3 bases; bases with no gene match: 1. The CDR3 length is 12 residues. Here the CDR3 reads CASSIRGGEQYF. For the CDR3, the DNA is TGTGCCAGTAGTATCCGGGGGGGCGAGCAGTACTTC.

This clone has a handful of counts. The chain recombines TRBV7-9 with TRBJ1-5; a possible D gene is TRBD1 (5 bases). Germline V CDR1 and CDR2: SEHNR, FQNEAQ (reference sequence). The length of the CDR3 is 13 residues. The CDR3 DNA sequence: TGTGTGCGGGGCTTCTATAGCAATCAGCCCCAGCATTTT. The encoded protein is CVRGFYSNQPQHF.

The gene calls are TRBV18 and TRBJ2-2; TRBD1 is a possible D gene (6 bases). The CDR3 length is 13 residues. Per germline, CDR1 KGHSH and CDR2 LQKENI. V lost 5 bases and J 7 bases, leaving 11 bases between the germline ends. The CDR3 DNA is TGTGCCAGCTCATTCGGACAGAGCGGGGAGCTGTTTTTT. Amino acid sequence: CASSFGQSGELFF.

The chain employs TRBV10-2 and TRBJ2-1; 11 bases fit TRBD2. Looked up from germline, CDR1 is WSHSY and CDR2 is SAAADI. The trim removed 3 bases at V and 15 bases at J, leaving 10 bases unmatched. The CDR3 is 14 residues long. CDR3 residues: CASSDLGLAVGGFF. CDR3 sequence (DNA): TGCGCCAGCAGTGACTTGGGACTAGCGGTGGGGGGGTTCTTC.

V gene TRBV5-1 combines with J gene TRBJ2-1; unclear D gene. The CDR3 sequence is 17 residues long. Looked up from germline, CDR1 is SGHRS and CDR2 is YFSETQ. Between the trimmed V and J ends, which lost 5 bases and 0 bases, there was a span of 18 bases. The CDR3 nucleotides are TGCGCCAGCAGGCCGTTCGTAACGGGTAGCTCCTACAATGAGCAGTTCTTC. It codes for CASRPFVTGSSYNEQFF.

The chain links TRBV5-5 to TRBJ1-2, with D perhaps matching TRBD1 (5 bases). V was pared by 4 bases and J by 7 bases, with 23 bases between. Germline CDR1 reads SGHKS; CDR2 reads YYEKEE (reference sequence). CDR3 size: 16 residues. CDR3 loop: CASSPTYDIAGSGYTF. The CDR3 DNA sequence: TGTGCCAGCAGCCCCACATACGACATCGCAGGGTCTGGCTACACCTTC.

The rearrangement joins TRBV19 to TRBJ2-2, with 9 bases that match TRBD1. CDR3 length: 15 residues. The germline V gene has CDR1 LNHDA and CDR2 SQIVND (reference sequence). The junction had 8 bases not matched to a gene; V was cut back by 7 bases and J by 5 bases. CDR3 sequence reads: CASITDRGGTGELFF. CDR3 sequence (DNA): TGTGCCAGTATTACGGACAGGGGTGGGACCGGGGAGCTGTTTTTT.

The table lists this clone with a few counts. V usage is TRBV6-1 and J usage is TRBJ2-1; D is ambiguous. This CDR3 contains 12 residues. Trimming removed 3 bases from V and 10 bases from J, with 10 bases in between. CDR1 and CDR2 from the germline V gene are MNHNS and SASEGT. The CDR3: CASSERRWEQFF. The CDR3 nucleotides are TGTGCCAGCAGTGAGCGGCGGTGGGAGCAGTTCTTC.

The chain carries TRBV29-1 and TRBJ1-1; D call uncertain. The CDR3 contains 13 residues. V was cut by 3 bases and J by 4 bases, with 12 bases left in between. The germline CDR1 and CDR2 sequences are SQVTM and ANQGSEA. In nucleotides, the CDR3 is TGCAGCGTTGATTACGCGGGAGGCACTGAAGCTTTCTTT. This translates into CSVDYAGGTEAFF. Based on the CDR3 plus reference TRBV29-1 and TRBJ1-1, the full variable domain is SAVISQKPSRDICQRGTSLTIQCQVDSQVTMMFWYRQQPGQSLTLIATANQGSEATYESGFVIDKFPISRPNLTFSTLTVSNMSPEDSSIYLCSVDYAGGTEAFFGQGTRLTVV.

Only one count was recorded for this clone. The V call is TRBV5-1, the J call TRBJ2-7, with D perhaps matching TRBD1 (5 bases). The germline CDR1 and CDR2 sequences are SGHRS and YFSETQ. Trimming took off 0 bases at V and 3 bases at J, with 10 bases between the two ends. The CDR3 is made up of 14 amino acids. The CDR3 DNA reads TGCGCCAGCAGCTTGGCGACAGCTATCTACGAGCAGTACTTC. The encoded protein is CASSLATAIYEQYF.